The 18 T cell receptor beta chains presented below share a single source sample, sequenced in a study of PD-1 blockade in mismatch repair-deficient tumors. Time point noted: identical approximately ten-day culture without peptide (control). TCRdb's table, derived via immunoSEQ multiplex PCR, lists solely in-frame clones and lacks some. The sample holds 14,000 or so clones, 70% to 90% seen once. These TCRs' antigens remain unknown. The sample here was cells cultured in vitro, taken from a patient treated with pembrolizumab. The receptor set was obtained from an adult with mismatch repair-deficient cancer.

This clone was seen once. This chain uses TRBV12-5 with TRBJ1-1; the D gene is possibly TRBD1 (5 bases). Germline V CDR1 and CDR2: LGHNT, FRNRAP. Trimming shortened V by 0 bases and J by 3 bases, and 5 bases separated the two germline ends. This CDR3 region has 13 residues. The CDR3 DNA reads as TGTGCTAGTGGTTTGGTACAGGACACTGAAGCTTTCTTT. Protein product: CASGLVQDTEAFF.

The rearrangement uses TRBV5-1 and TRBJ2-3; 12 nucleotides match TRBD2. The CDR3 sequence is 18 residues long. The V and J ends lost 6 bases and 3 bases, in that order; junction bases with no gene match: 14. Germline-derived CDR1 and CDR2 are SGHRS and YFSETQ. CDR3 sequence reads: CASNQGGLAGGATDTQYF. DNA of the CDR3: TGCGCCAGCAATCAAGGAGGGCTAGCGGGAGGGGCGACAGATACGCAGTATTTT.

The chain couples TRBV6-1 to TRBJ2-7, with D possibly matching TRBD2 (6 bases). The V gene's germline CDR1 is MNHNS and CDR2 SASEGT. Trimming cost V 0 bases and J 0 bases, with 12 bases left between them. There are 16 residues in the CDR3. The CDR3 DNA follows: TGTGCCAGCAGTGAAGCTTTAGCCGGGAGCTCCTACGAGCAGTACTTC. It codes for CASSEALAGSSYEQYF.

The chain is built from TRBV30 and TRBJ1-6; D gene unclear. V shed 5 bases and J shed 0 bases, with 8 bases lying between them. Germline values: CDR1 GTSNPN, CDR2 SVGIG (reference sequence). This CDR3 has 14 residues. The CDR3 DNA follows: TGTGCCTGGGTCAGAAACTCCTATAATTCACCCCTCCACTTT. Protein: CAWVRNSYNSPLHF.

The chain couples TRBV19 to TRBJ2-7; D perhaps matches TRBD2 (6 bases). Germline CDR1 and CDR2: LNHDA and SQIVND (reference sequence). With 6 bases removed from V and 2 bases from J, the gap between germline ends came to 14 bases. CDR3 length: 14 amino acids. The CDR3 DNA is TGTGCCAGTAGAAGGAGCGGGCACGCCTACGAGCAGTACTTC. Protein product: CASRRSGHAYEQYF.

This rearrangement joins TRBV5-1 to TRBJ2-7; D not resolved. The ends were cut back, 5 bases at V and 3 bases at J, with 6 bases in the middle. CDR3 length: 11 residues. Germline CDR1 is SGHRS and CDR2 is YFSETQ. CDR3: CASSKGYEQYF. DNA for the CDR3: TGCGCCAGCAGTAAGGGCTACGAGCAGTACTTC.

This clone has just a few counts. The chain employs TRBV9 and TRBJ1-5; TRBD1 aligns across 7 bases. The J segment lost 5 bases and the V segment lost 4 bases, leaving 6 bases of the junction unmatched. CDR1 is SGDLS and CDR2 is YYNGEE in the germline V gene. This CDR3 is built from 14 residues. CDR3 nucleotides: TGTGCCAGCAGCCGACAGGGTGGGGATCAGCCCCAGCATTTT. Amino acid sequence: CASSRQGGDQPQHF.

A word on this clone: An end of the junction differs from the germline gene, which may be a read error. The chain links TRBV7-7 to TRBJ2-2, with 7 bases aligning to TRBD1. CDR1 and CDR2 (germline): SSHAT, FNYEAQ (reference sequence). The CDR3 spans 14 residues. The CDR3 DNA is TGTGCTAGCAGCTCAGGGACAGACACCGGGGAGCTGTTTTTT. Its translation is CASSSGTDTGELFF.

This sequence joins TRBV2 and TRBJ1-5; no firm D call. Germline values: CDR1 SNHLY, CDR2 FYNNEI. V lost 3 bases and J lost 6, with 9 bases in between. The CDR3 has 13 amino acids. In nucleotides, the CDR3 is TGTGCCAGCAGTGAGGGGTGGGGTCAGCCCCAGCATTTT. Its protein product is CASSEGWGQPQHF. Complete variable domain (other parts from reference TRBV2 and TRBJ1-5): EPEVTQTPSHQVTQMGQEVILRCVPISNHLYFYWYRQILGQKVEFLVSFYNNEISEKSEIFDDQFSVERPDGSNFTLKIRSTKLEDSAMYFCASSEGWGQPQHFGDGTRLSIL.

V and J are TRBV30 and TRBJ2-7; D possibly corresponds to TRBD1 (5 bases). V was pared by 2 bases and J by 0 bases, with 17 bases between. The CDR3 sequence is 16 residues long. The germline V gene encodes CDR1 GTSNPN and CDR2 SVGIG (reference sequence). CDR3 in amino acids: CAWSLSIWGSSYEQYF. Written as DNA, the CDR3 is TGTGCCTGGAGTCTCTCCATTTGGGGCAGCTCCTACGAGCAGTACTTC.

This chain connects TRBV27 to TRBJ1-5; tentative D call: TRBD1 (5 bases). This CDR3 is 16 amino acids long. Trimming stripped 1 base from V and 5 bases from J, with 15 bases between. CDR1 and CDR2 from the germline V gene are MNHEY and SMNVEV (reference sequence). This chain's CDR3 is CASSLYPGQGDQPQHF. The CDR3, as DNA: TGTGCCAGCAGTTTATACCCGGGGCAAGGAGATCAGCCCCAGCATTTT.

This chain uses TRBV5-1 with TRBJ1-2; TRBD1 might be the D (5 bases). The germline V and J ends were trimmed by 0 bases and 2 bases, with 5 bases remaining between them. The CDR3 runs 13 residues. Germline V gene sequence: CDR1 SGHRS, CDR2 YFSETQ. This chain's CDR3 is CASSLGQNYGYTF. CDR3 coding DNA: TGCGCCAGCAGCTTGGGACAGAACTATGGCTACACCTTC.

This clone occurred once. V usage is TRBV19 and J usage is TRBJ1-2; 9 nucleotides align to TRBD1. CDR3 size: 15 residues. Per the germline V gene, CDR1 is LNHDA and CDR2 is SQIVND (reference sequence). V gave up 5 bases and J gave up 2 bases; unmatched junction bases: 6. As DNA, the CDR3 is TGTGCCAGTAGTGTATCCGGGACAGGGAACTATGGCTACACCTTC. Amino acid sequence: CASSVSGTGNYGYTF.

This clone was observed a single time. The chain combines TRBV11-2 with TRBJ2-5, with a tentative D call TRBD1 (5 bases). The CDR3 has 16 residues. CDR1 SGHAT and CDR2 FQNNGV come from the germline V gene. V lost 5 bases to trimming and J lost 4 bases, with 20 bases between them. In nucleotides, the CDR3 is TGTGCCAGCAGCCCTAGACTTAGGGGTCTCTCAGAGACCCAGTACTTC. It encodes CASSPRLRGLSETQYF.

The rearrangement joins TRBV28 to TRBJ2-1, with TRBD2 matching 8 bases. The V and J ends lost 6 bases and 1 base, in that order; junction bases with no gene match: 8. The CDR3 spans 16 residues. Germline V gene data show CDR1 as MDHEN and CDR2 as SYDVKM. The CDR3 here is CASRASGRGSYNEQFF. The CDR3 DNA sequence: TGTGCCAGCAGAGCCAGCGGGAGAGGGTCCTACAATGAGCAGTTCTTC.

The sample holds one count of this clone. The V call is TRBV11-2, the J call TRBJ2-1, with 10 bases matching TRBD1. Unmatched junction bases numbered 3, after V lost 5 bases and J lost 2 bases. Germline V gene lookup returns CDR1 SGHAT and CDR2 FQNNGV. The CDR3 contains 15 residues. CDR3 DNA: TGTGCCAGCAGCACCGGGACAGGGGCCTACAATGAGCAGTTCTTC. This translates into CASSTGTGAYNEQFF.

The rearrangement uses TRBV30 and TRBJ1-1; D ambiguous. CDR1 and CDR2 (germline): GTSNPN, SVGIG (reference sequence). The CDR3 runs to 11 residues. The CDR3 DNA follows: TGTGCTAGCGGGATGAACACTGAAGCTTTCTTT. Translated, it gives CASGMNTEAFF.

The rearrangement joins TRBV28 to TRBJ1-2; possibly TRBD1 for D (6 bases). The CDR3 is 14 residues long. Germline V gives CDR1 MDHEN, CDR2 SYDVKM. The ends were cut back, 8 bases at V and 4 bases at J, with 17 bases in the middle. The CDR3 nucleotides are TGTGCCAGCTCTTACCCCGGGACACTCTATGGCTACACCTTC. Amino acid sequence: CASSYPGTLYGYTF.